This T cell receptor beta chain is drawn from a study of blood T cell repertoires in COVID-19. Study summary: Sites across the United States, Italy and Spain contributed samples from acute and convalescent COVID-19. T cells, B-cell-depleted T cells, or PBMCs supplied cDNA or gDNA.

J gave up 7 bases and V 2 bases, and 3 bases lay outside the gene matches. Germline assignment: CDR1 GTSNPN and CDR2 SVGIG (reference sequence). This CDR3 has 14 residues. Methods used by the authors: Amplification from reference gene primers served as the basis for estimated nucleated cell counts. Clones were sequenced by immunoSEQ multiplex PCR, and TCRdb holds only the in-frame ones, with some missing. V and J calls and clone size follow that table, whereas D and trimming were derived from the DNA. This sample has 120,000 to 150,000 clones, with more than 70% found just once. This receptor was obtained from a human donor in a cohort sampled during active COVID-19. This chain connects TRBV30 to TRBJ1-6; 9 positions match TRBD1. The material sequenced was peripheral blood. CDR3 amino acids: CAWSRDRANSPLHF. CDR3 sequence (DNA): TGTGCCTGGAGTAGGGACAGGGCCAATTCACCCCTCCACTTT.